This is a list of T cell receptor beta chains from one sample in a study of CD8+ T cells in alopecia areata. Assay: immunoSEQ multiplex PCR; the TCRdb copy retains only in-frame clones and omits some. The sample lists fewer than 250,000 clones, around two fifths occurring once. The material sequenced was CD4+ T cells sorted from blood, taken around week 31, from a patient treated with tofacitinib. Receptors originate from a human donor with alopecia areata. The CDR3 runs from the conserved cysteine through the conserved F or W. D genes are given only for firm matches. The listing skips clone size in some rows; elsewhere it reads once, few, many or a size class.

j_call clone_size v_call d_call cdr3_aa cdr3_nt
TRBJ2-7 few TRBV7-9 - CASSFGRRPTGEQYF TGTGCCAGCAGCTTCGGTCGCAGACCCACGGGGGAGCAGTACTTC
TRBJ2-3 - TRBV11-2 - CASSLDLGGPRDTQYF TGTGCCAGCAGCTTAGACTTGGGGGGGCCTCGAGATACGCAGTATTTT
TRBJ2-3 few TRBV14 TRBD1 CASSQQGVFADTQYF TGTGCCAGCAGCCAACAGGGGGTTTTCGCAGATACGCAGTATTTT
TRBJ2-3 - TRBV5-1 - CASSGGESTDTQYF TGCGCCAGCAGTGGAGGGGAGAGCACAGATACGCAGTATTTT
TRBJ2-7 few TRBV27 - CASSLSAPGGLTYEQYF TGTGCCAGCAGTTTATCGGCTCCGGGGGGCTTAACCTACGAGCAGTACTTC
TRBJ1-2 - TRBV18 - CASSPGEYYGYTF TGTGCCAGCTCACCGGGAGAGTACTATGGCTACACCTTC
TRBJ2-7 - TRBV7-9 - CASSLRPDYEQYF TGTGCCAGCAGTCTCCGCCCGGACTACGAGCAGTACTTC
TRBJ2-5 few TRBV11-2 TRBD1 CASSWTGGMRPRTQYF TGTGCCAGCAGCTGGACAGGGGGGATGCGCCCAAGGACCCAGTACTTC
TRBJ1-5 - TRBV6-6 - CASSYPETNQPQHF TGTGCCAGCAGTTACCCCGAAACGAATCAGCCCCAGCATTTT
TRBJ2-1 few TRBV29-1 TRBD2 CSVEEGYWTSGRAGWFF TGCAGCGTTGAAGAGGGTTATTGGACTAGCGGGAGGGCAGGTTGGTTCTTC